This TCR beta chain is drawn from a study of cytomegalovirus exposure and HLA in healthy donors. Study findings and constraints: Several of the most significant clusters appeared linked to common viral pathogens, based on a later analysis. The study dropped some indistinguishable V segments, TRBV6-2 and TRBV6-3 among them. Later analysis found that TCR beta chains associated with HLA were more clonally expanded than other, equally common chains.

PCR involved 60 Vbeta and 13 Jbeta primers. In the authors' workflow: In a later analysis, 60 million to 90 million unique TCR beta chains included roughly 11 million shared by two or more donors. Data came from immunoSEQ multiplex PCR; TCRdb stores just in-frame clones and leaves some out. The D gene and trimming were derived from the DNA, and the V and J assignments and clone size from that table. The table lists over 150,000 clones, 60% to 80% of them singletons. In germline, CDR1 is LNHNV, CDR2 YYDKDF (reference sequence). The CDR3 sequence is 14 residues long. V gave up 3 bases and J gave up 2 bases; unmatched junction bases: 1. Of note for this clone: Antigen specificity is unknown.

This clonotype was obtained from a woman aged 25 to 45 in good health and CMV-seronegative. Sequenced input: PBMCs. The V call is TRBV15, the J call TRBJ2-5, with 9 bases aligning to TRBD2. The CDR3 sequence is CATSRSGGQETQYF. The DNA of the CDR3 is TGTGCCACCAGCAGGAGCGGGGGGCAAGAGACCCAGTACTTC.